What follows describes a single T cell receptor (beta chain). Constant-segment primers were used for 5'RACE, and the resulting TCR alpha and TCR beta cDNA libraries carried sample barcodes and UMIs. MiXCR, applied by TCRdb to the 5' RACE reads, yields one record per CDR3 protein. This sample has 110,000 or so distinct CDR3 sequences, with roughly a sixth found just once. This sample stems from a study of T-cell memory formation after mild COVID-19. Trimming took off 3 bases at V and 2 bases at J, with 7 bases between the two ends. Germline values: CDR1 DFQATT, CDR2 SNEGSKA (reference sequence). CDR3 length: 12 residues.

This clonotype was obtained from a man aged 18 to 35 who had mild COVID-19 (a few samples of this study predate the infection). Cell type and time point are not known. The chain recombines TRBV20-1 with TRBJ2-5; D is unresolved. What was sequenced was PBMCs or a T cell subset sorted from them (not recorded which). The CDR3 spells CSASRQQETQYF. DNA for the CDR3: TGCAGTGCTAGTAGGCAGCAAGAGACCCAGTACTTC.